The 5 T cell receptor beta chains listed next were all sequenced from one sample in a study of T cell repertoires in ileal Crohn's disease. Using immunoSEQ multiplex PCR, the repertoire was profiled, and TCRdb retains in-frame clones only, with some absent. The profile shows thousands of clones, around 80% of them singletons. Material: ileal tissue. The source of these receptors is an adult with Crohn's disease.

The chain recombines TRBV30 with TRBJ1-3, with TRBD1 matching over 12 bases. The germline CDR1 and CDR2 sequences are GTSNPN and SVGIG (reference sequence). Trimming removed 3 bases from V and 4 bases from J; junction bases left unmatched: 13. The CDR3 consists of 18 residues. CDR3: CAWRVTGTGGARGNTIYF. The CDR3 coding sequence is TGTGCCTGGAGGGTAACCGGGACAGGGGGCGCGAGGGGAAACACCATATATTTT.

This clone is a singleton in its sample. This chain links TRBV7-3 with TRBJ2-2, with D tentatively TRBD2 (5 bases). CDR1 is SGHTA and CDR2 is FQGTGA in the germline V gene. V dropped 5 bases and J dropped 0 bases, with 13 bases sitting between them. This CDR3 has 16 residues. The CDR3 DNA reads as TGTGCCAGCAGCCCCGGGATTCCATCGAACACCGGGGAGCTGTTTTTT. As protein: CASSPGIPSNTGELFF. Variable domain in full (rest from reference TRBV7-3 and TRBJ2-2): GAGVSQTPSNKVTEKGKYVELRCDPISGHTALYWYRQSLGQGPEFLIYFQGTGAADDSGLPNDRFFAVRPEGSVSTLKIQRTERGDSAVYLCASSPGIPSNTGELFFGEGSRLTVL.

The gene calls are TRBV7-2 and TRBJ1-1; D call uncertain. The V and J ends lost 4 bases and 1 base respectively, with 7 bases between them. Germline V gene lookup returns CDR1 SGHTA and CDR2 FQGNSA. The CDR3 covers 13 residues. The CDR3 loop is CASSSRRNTEAFF. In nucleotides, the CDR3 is TGTGCCAGCAGCTCACGGAGGAACACTGAAGCTTTCTTT.

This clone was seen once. The CDR3 bases are TGTGCCAGCAGCTGGACTGGCGGGGGGACTCAAGATACGCAGTATTTT. The encoded protein is CASSWTGGGTQDTQYF. The rearrangement joins TRBV5-5 to TRBJ2-3, with 8 bases identical to TRBD2. CDR1 and CDR2 (germline): SGHKS, YYEKEE (reference sequence). There are 16 residues in the CDR3. V gave up 3 bases and J gave up 5 bases; unmatched junction bases: 11. The whole variable domain, remainder taken from reference TRBV5-5 and TRBJ2-3, is DAGVTQSPTHLIKTRGQQVTLRCSPISGHKSVSWYQQVLGQGPQFIFQYYEKEERGRGNFPDRFSARQFPNYSSELNVNALLLGDSALYLCASSWTGGGTQDTQYFGPGTRLTVL.

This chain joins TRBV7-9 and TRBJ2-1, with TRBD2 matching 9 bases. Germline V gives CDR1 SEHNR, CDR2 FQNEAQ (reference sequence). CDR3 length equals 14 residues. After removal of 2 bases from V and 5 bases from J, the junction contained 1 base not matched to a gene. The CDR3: CASSLSSGDNEQFF. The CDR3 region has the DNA TGTGCCAGCAGCTTATCTAGCGGGGACAATGAGCAGTTCTTC.